This is a list of T cell receptor delta chains from one sample in a study of Vδ1+ human thymocytes. TCRdb re-called clones from the multiplex PCR reads via CATT. The sample lists approximately 25,000 delta-chain clones, less than 30% occurring once. The sample comprised Vdelta1+ gamma-delta thymocytes from the thymus. The receptors here all came from a boy in the first two years of life who had congenital heart surgery. The CDR3 runs from the conserved cysteine through the conserved F or W. A D gene is named only where the DNA matches it firmly. For some rows the clone size is stated as once, few or many, or as a class when expanded; others skip it.

V gene	clone size	D gene	J gene	CDR3 DNA	CDR3 protein
TRDV1	-	TRDD3	TRDJ1	TGTGCTCTTGGGGAACTAGGAACCACTGGGGGATACTGGACCGATAAACTCATCTTT	CALGELGTTGGYWTDKLIF
TRDV1	medium-sized	-	TRDJ1	TGTGCTCTTGGGGAACTTCGGCGGTCTAAACTCATCTTT	CALGELRRSKLIF
TRDV1	few	-	TRDJ1	TGTGCTCTTGGGGATCGGAACCCCCAGAAACTCATCTTT	CALGDRNPQKLIF
TRDV1	-	TRDD2	TRDJ1	TGTGCTCTTGGGGACCCAGCCTTCCTATGGGGCGCGCCCATGTACACCGATAAACTCATCTTT	CALGDPAFLWGAPMYTDKLIF
TRDV1	few	TRDD3	TRDJ1	TGTGCTCTTGGGTCAACCTCCGCGGGGGGATATTACACCGATAAACTCATCTTT	CALGSTSAGGYYTDKLIF
TRDV1	few	TRDD3	TRDJ1	TGTGCTCTTGGGGAACTGGGGCGTACTGGGGGATACAGTGGCACCGATAAACTCATCTTT	CALGELGRTGGYSGTDKLIF
TRDV1	few	-	TRDJ1	TGTGCTCTTGGGCCCCCTGGGGGACCTTCCTCGACAAAACTCATCTTT	CALGPPGGPSSTKLIF
TRDV1	few	-	TRDJ1	TGTGCTCTTGGGGAACTAGCGCACTCGGGGGAGTACACCGATAAACTCATCTTT	CALGELAHSGEYTDKLIF
TRDV1	few	-	TRDJ1	TGTGCTCTTGGGGAATTAGATAAACTCATCTTT	CALGELDKLIF
TRDV1	-	TRDD3	TRDJ1	TGTGCTCTTGGGGAACCTAGCCCTCCGACTGGGGGATACCCTTCGTACACCGATAAACTCATCTTT	CALGEPSPPTGGYPSYTDKLIF
TRDV1	-	TRDD3	TRDJ1	TGTGCTCTTGGGGTGCGACTGGGGTCTTACACCGATAAACTCATCTTT	CALGVRLGSYTDKLIF
TRDV1	-	TRDD3	TRDJ1	TGTGCTCTTGGGGGACCCACTTCCTATCGGAAGGTAATGGGGGATAGTACCGATAAACTCATCTTT	CALGGPTSYRKVMGDSTDKLIF
TRDV1	few	TRDD3	TRDJ1	TGTGCTCTTGGGGAACTATCGGGTACTGGGGGATCGTACACCGATAAACTCATCTTT	CALGELSGTGGSYTDKLIF
TRDV1	medium-sized	-	TRDJ1	TGTGCTCTTGGGGAACTCACCCTAAACACCGATAAACTCATCTTT	CALGELTLNTDKLIF
TRDV1	few	-	TRDJ1	TGTGCTCTTGGGGACGACGCGCCCTTTTCCTCGGTGAGCACCGATAAACTCATCTTT	CALGDDAPFSSVSTDKLIF
TRDV1	medium-sized	-	TRDJ1	TGTGCTCTTGGGGCCGACCTTCCCATACTGGGGTTAACTTACACCGATAAACTCATCTTT	CALGADLPILGLTYTDKLIF
TRDV1	many	TRDD3	TRDJ1	TGTGCTCTTGGGGAACCCTACTTCGCTGGGGGATACGGGGGCACCGATAAACTCATCTTT	CALGEPYFAGGYGGTDKLIF
TRDV1	-	TRDD3	TRDJ1	TGTGCTCTTGGGGAAATGGGCTTCCCACCCTACTGGGGGACCACCGATAAACTCATCTTT	CALGEMGFPPYWGTTDKLIF
TRDV1	medium-sized	-	TRDJ1	TGTGCTCTTGGGAGACCTTCTACTCTCGGGGATGACACCGATAAACTCATCTTT	CALGRPSTLGDDTDKLIF
TRDV2	medium-sized	TRDD3	TRDJ2	TGTGCCTGTGACACCGAATCGGTGGGGGATATATTGACAGCACAACTCTTCTTT	CACDTESVGDILTAQLFF
TRDV1	medium-sized	-	TRDJ1	TGTGCTCTTGGGGATCATCCGTCTCCTTCCGGGAGAAGTTGGGGAGAACACATTTACACCGATAAACTCATCTTT	CALGDHPSPSGRSWGEHIYTDKLIF
TRDV1	few	-	TRDJ1	TGTGCTCTTGGGGGCTCTGTCCTACGCACCGATAAACTCATCTTT	CALGGSVLRTDKLIF
TRDV1	-	TRDD3	TRDJ1	TGTGCTCTTGGTCAAGGCTACTGGGGCCTCACCGATAGACTCATCTTT	CALGQGYWGLTDRLIF
TRDV1	few	TRDD3	TRDJ1	TGTGCTCTTGGGGAACTTACCTCCCCCGGCACTGGGGGATACCCTTACACCGATAAACTCATCTTT	CALGELTSPGTGGYPYTDKLIF
TRDV1	few	TRDD3	TRDJ1	TGTGCTCTTGGGGCGGATTCTCACGGCTGGGGGAGACTAAGCACCGATAAACTCATCTTT	CALGADSHGWGRLSTDKLIF
TRDV1	few	-	TRDJ1	TGTGCTCTTGGGGAAGGTATGGGGGCTAAGAGGGGCTTGTACACCGATAAACTCATCTTT	CALGEGMGAKRGLYTDKLIF
TRDV1	many	TRDD3	TRDJ1	TGTGCTCTTGGGGAACTCTTAGCCCACTGGGGGATACGGTCCGGCGCCGATAAACTCATCTTT	CALGELLAHWGIRSGADKLIF
TRDV1	-	-	TRDJ1	TGTGCTCTTGGGGAATCCTCCCCAAGGGCCGATAAACTCATCTTT	CALGESSPRADKLIF
TRDV1	-	-	TRDJ1	TGTGCTCTTGGGGAAGGAGAATTGGGGGCCCCATACACCGATAAACTCATCTTT	CALGEGELGAPYTDKLIF
TRDV1	-	-	TRDJ1	TGTGCTCTTGGGGTTACTCCAGGTGGATACCCCGATAAACTCATCTTT	CALGVTPGGYPDKLIF
TRDV1	many	TRDD3	TRDJ1	TGTGCTCTTGGGGATCTGGCCCTTACTCAATATGGGGGACCCAGACTCATCTTT	CALGDLALTQYGGPRLIF
TRDV1	-	-	TRDJ1	TGTGCTCTTGGGAAGGGATGGGGTATACCCTACTACACCGATAAACTCATCTTT	CALGKGWGIPYYTDKLIF
TRDV1	-	TRDD3	TRDJ1	TGTGCTCTTGGGGAACCCGGGGACTCTCTTGCCATGGGTACTGGGGTATGCCACACCGATAAACTCATCTTT	CALGEPGDSLAMGTGVCHTDKLIF
TRDV2	-	TRDD3	TRDJ3	TGTGCCTGTGCCTGGTATTGGGGGACCCCCTCCTGGGACACCCGACAGATGTTTTTC	CACAWYWGTPSWDTRQMFF
TRDV1	-	TRDD3	TRDJ1	TGTGCTCTTGGGGAGCTTCTTCCTTGCTCTACTGGGGGATACGAAACCACCGATAAACTCATCTTT	CALGELLPCSTGGYETTDKLIF
TRDV1	few	TRDD2	TRDJ1	TGTGCTCTTGGGGAACTACTTTCCTACGGGGCCACTAACACCGATAAACTCATCTTT	CALGELLSYGATNTDKLIF
TRDV1	-	TRDD3	TRDJ1	TGTGCTCTTGAGGAAGGTGTAACTGGGGGATACGCGGTTTCCCGGTACACCGATAAACTCATCTTT	CALEEGVTGGYAVSRYTDKLIF
TRDV1	-	TRDD3	TRDJ1	TGTGCTCTTGGGGAACTTTCCCCTGGGGGACCCTACACCGATAAACTCATCTTT	CALGELSPGGPYTDKLIF